The 13 T cell receptor beta chains below all came from one sample that was sequenced in a study of T cell repertoires in cytomegalovirus infection. TCRdb fed the reads into MiXCR, producing one record per CDR3 protein. Of roughly 190,000 distinct CDR3 sequences listed, 9.5% are singletons. The sample taken for sequencing was PBMCs. Receptors originate from a human donor in good health (CMV status not recorded). Some clones in this sample may be carry-over from other donors' samples.

V is TRBV19 and J is TRBJ2-2; D is undetermined. This CDR3 comprises 15 residues. Germline CDR1 and CDR2: LNHDA and SQIVND (reference sequence). The V gene lost 1 base and the J gene lost 0 bases, with 6 bases spanning the gap. CDR3 nucleotide sequence: TGTGCCAGTAGTATAGGAAGAGCGAACACCGGGGAGCTGTTTTTT. This gives the protein CASSIGRANTGELFF. The full variable domain, in which reference TRBV19 and TRBJ2-2 provide the parts outside the CDR3, is DGGITQSPKYLFRKEGQNVTLSCEQNLNHDAMYWYRQDPGQGLRLIYYSQIVNDFQKGDIAEGYSVSREKKESFPLTVTSAQKNPTAFYLCASSIGRANTGELFFGEGSRLTVL.

This clonotype was counted ten times or more. The chain couples TRBV7-2 to TRBJ2-3; weak D call: TRBD1 (6 bases). Trimming removed 5 bases from V and 7 bases from J, with 22 bases in between. CDR1 and CDR2 from the germline V gene are SGHTA and FQGNSA. CDR3 length equals 16 residues. The CDR3 DNA follows: TGTGCCAGCAGCCCCCTTCAGTCCAGGGGTGTGAATACGCAGTATTTT. It encodes CASSPLQSRGVNTQYF.

This clonotype showed up many times. The rearrangement joins TRBV7-9 to TRBJ2-7; 7 bases line up with TRBD2. The CDR3 covers 13 residues. J gave up 2 bases and V 3 bases, and 1 base lay outside the gene matches. Germline V gene lookup returns CDR1 SEHNR and CDR2 FQNEAQ (reference sequence). Here the CDR3 DNA reads TGTGCCAGCAGCTTCGCGGGGGCCTACGAGCAGTACTTC. Its translation is CASSFAGAYEQYF. Full variable domain (remainder filled in from reference TRBV7-9 and TRBJ2-7): DTGVSQNPRHKITKRGQNVTFRCDPISEHNRLYWYRQTLGQGPEFLTYFQNEAQLEKSRLLSDRFSAERPKGSFSTLEIQRTEQGDSAMYLCASSFAGAYEQYFGPGTRLTVT.

This clonotype has at least ten counts. The genes are TRBV7-2 and TRBJ1-1; the match to TRBD1 covers 7 bases. CDR3 size: 14 residues. Trimming at V came to 6 bases and at J to 4 bases, leaving 8 bases not matched to a gene. The germline CDR1 and CDR2 sequences are SGHTA and FQGNSA. The CDR3 spells CASRGTGDSTEAFF. Written as DNA, the CDR3 is TGTGCCAGCAGGGGAACAGGGGATAGCACTGAAGCTTTCTTT.

This clonotype was counted between two and nine times. J is TRBJ2-7 and V is TRBV20-1; D gene unclear. This CDR3 comprises 13 residues. V lost 6 bases and J lost 0, with 12 bases in between. Germline V gene data show CDR1 as DFQATT and CDR2 as SNEGSKA (reference sequence). The CDR3 loop is CSAPTLSSYEQYF. CDR3 DNA sequence: TGCAGTGCGCCGACCCTGAGCTCCTACGAGCAGTACTTC.

In this sample, this clonotype turned up a few times. V gene TRBV5-1 combines with J gene TRBJ2-1, with D unresolved. The germline CDR1 and CDR2 sequences are SGHRS and YFSETQ. This CDR3 spans 14 amino acids. With 0 bases removed from V and 7 bases from J, the gap between germline ends came to 11 bases. The CDR3 reads CASSLGYTTNEQFF. CDR3 bases: TGCGCCAGCAGCTTGGGGTACACGACTAATGAGCAGTTCTTC.

The V call is TRBV6-2 or TRBV6-3, the J call TRBJ2-1, with no clear D. CDR1 and CDR2 (germline): MNHEY, SVGEGT. The V and J ends lost 3 bases and 1 base respectively, with 7 bases between them. The CDR3 runs to 14 residues. In DNA, the CDR3 is TGTGCCAGCAGTTATGTCCAGTCCTACAATGAGCAGTTCTTC. Its protein is CASSYVQSYNEQFF.

The chain couples TRBV19 to TRBJ1-1, with TRBD1 identical over 7 bases. Unmatched junction bases numbered 9, after V lost 8 bases and J lost 6 bases. The CDR3 covers 13 residues. Germline CDR1 and CDR2: LNHDA and SQIVND (reference sequence). CDR3 in DNA: TGTGCCAGTGCCCTTGACAGGGTCGCTGAAGCTTTCTTT. It encodes CASALDRVAEAFF.

In this sample, this clonotype turned up a few times. V usage is TRBV20-1 and J usage is TRBJ2-5; 11 bases line up with TRBD2. This CDR3 spans 16 amino acids. Germline-derived CDR1 and CDR2 are DFQATT and SNEGSKA (reference sequence). Germline trimming cut 1 base from V and 2 bases from J; bases unmatched to any gene: 6. This chain's CDR3 is CSARGLSGRDQETQYF. As DNA, the CDR3 is TGCAGTGCTAGAGGACTTAGCGGGAGGGATCAAGAGACCCAGTACTTC.

This chain uses TRBV6-6 with TRBJ2-1; D not certain. Germline-derived CDR1 and CDR2 are MNHNY and SVGAGI (reference sequence). Trimming removed 1 base at V and 7 bases at J, with 8 bases between. CDR3 size: 13 residues. CDR3 in amino acids: CASSYYPANEQFF. Here the CDR3 DNA reads TGTGCCAGCAGTTACTATCCGGCGAATGAGCAGTTCTTC.

CDR3 residues: CSASTSSASYEQYF. CDR3 nucleotide sequence: TGCAGTGCTAGTACTTCTAGCGCCTCCTACGAGCAGTACTTC. The rearrangement links TRBV20-1 to TRBJ2-7, with D tentatively TRBD2 (6 bases). Trimming took off 3 bases at V and 0 bases at J, with 12 bases between the two ends. Germline V gives CDR1 DFQATT, CDR2 SNEGSKA (reference sequence). The CDR3 sequence is 14 residues long.

This clonotype was seen only a few times. The rearrangement uses TRBV28 and TRBJ1-5; D uncertain. The CDR3 has 15 amino acids. Germline CDR1 and CDR2: MDHEN and SYDVKM. V gave up 2 bases and J gave up 2 bases, with 10 bases separating them. In nucleotides, the CDR3 is TGTGCCAGCAGTTTAAGGAGGGTTCGCAATCAGCCCCAGCATTTT. This encodes CASSLRRVRNQPQHF.

Concerning this clonotype: At one end, the junction sequence differs from germline, possibly due to a read error. V gene TRBV7-2 combines with J gene TRBJ1-1; tentatively, D is TRBD1 (5 bases). CDR1 is SGHTA, CDR2 FQGNSA, per germline. CDR3 length equals 15 residues. CDR3 amino acids: CASSPRDREGTEAVF. The DNA of the CDR3 is TGTGCCAGCAGCCCCCGGGACCGTGAGGGCACTGAAGCTGTCTTT.